This T cell receptor beta chain derives from a study of CD8+CD57+ T cells in acquired aplastic anemia. About the study: Sorted CD4+ and CD8+ cell DNA averaged approximately 3.2 ug. Roughly 11 million reads were obtained on average for healthy donor CD4+ cells.

Comments on this clonotype: Its target is not known.

The trim removed 2 bases at V and 6 bases at J, leaving 4 bases unmatched. The CDR3 spans 14 residues. CDR1 and CDR2 (germline): SEHNR, FQNEAQ (reference sequence). Study-level points and caveats: Controls did not differ significantly from patients in CD8+ Simpson's diversity. A set of 25 to 35 CD8+ CDR3 sequences was shared between patients and controls, and these sequences appeared highly expressed in patients.

Genomic DNA was employed as the template in profiling TCR beta VDJ and CDR3. TCRdb re-called the reads through MiXCR, storing one row per CDR3 protein. This table has more than 100,000 distinct CDR3 sequences, less than 45% appearing once. The sample consisted of sorted CD4+, CD8+, or CD8+CD57+ T cells (not recorded which) from PBMCs. The chain links TRBV7-9 to TRBJ2-1; 7 nucleotides agree with TRBD1. This clonotype originated in a human donor in good health, serving as a control. The CDR3 DNA sequence: TGTGCCAGCAGCTTATTACAGGGGATCAATGAGCAGTTCTTC. Amino acid sequence: CASSLLQGINEQFF. Full variable domain (missing parts from reference TRBV7-9 and TRBJ2-1): DTGVSQNPRHKITKRGQNVTFRCDPISEHNRLYWYRQTLGQGPEFLTYFQNEAQLEKSRLLSDRFSAERPKGSFSTLEIQRTEQGDSAMYLCASSLLQGINEQFFGPGTRLTVL.